This TCR beta chain was captured by sequencing in a study of Ad26.COV2.S vaccination and SARS-CoV-2 variants. Background on the study: Dosing was one shot or two shots 56 days apart.

Whole-study results and caveats: Whether participants received vaccine or placebo, their non-spike TCR breadth was similar. Vaccine recipients surpassed placebo recipients in spike-specific TCR breadth.

Using immunoSEQ multiplex PCR, the repertoire was profiled, and TCRdb retains in-frame clones only, with some absent. The sample lists about 350,000 clones; roughly 90% were seen once. The treatment here: roughly 18 received Ad26.COV2.S at low or high dose, single or two shots; about 5 received placebo; per-sample allocation not given. At day 63 after the first vaccine or placebo injection, samples were drawn. This clone was recorded once. Its matching antigen is unknown. V was pared by 3 bases and J by 11 bases, with 4 bases between. This CDR3 has 9 amino acids. Germline V gives CDR1 MNHEY, CDR2 SMNVEV (reference sequence).

The chain couples TRBV27 to TRBJ1-2, with D uncertain. Source: peripheral blood, taken in a trial of Ad26.COV2.S vaccine versus placebo. This sequence was found in a person between 18 and 59 years old who received the Ad26.COV2.S COVID-19 vaccine or a placebo. The CDR3 DNA reads TGTGCCAGCAGTTTCAGTTACACCTTC. Encoded protein: CASSFSYTF.